This T cell receptor beta chain was observed in a study of blood T cell repertoires in COVID-19. How the authors handled the data: Amplification from reference gene primers served as the basis for estimated nucleated cell counts. Using immunoSEQ multiplex PCR, the repertoire was profiled, and TCRdb retains in-frame clones only, with some absent. From that table come the V and J calls and clone size; the DNA was used to work out D and trimming. The table has under 150,000 clones, about 84% seen once. This TCR came from an elderly woman in a cohort sampled during active or convalescent COVID-19. The specimen was peripheral blood.

CDR3 coding DNA: TGTGCCAGCAGCTTAGGTGGTTGGACACACCACAATGAGCAGTTCTTC. Its translation: CASSLGGWTHHNEQFF. The rearrangement joins TRBV7-9 to TRBJ2-1; D may be TRBD1 (5 bases). CDR1 is SEHNR, CDR2 FQNEAQ, per germline (reference sequence). The CDR3 runs 16 residues. The V gene lost 1 base and the J gene lost 5 bases, with 15 bases spanning the gap.